A single sample is the source of the 18 T cell receptor beta chains below, sequenced in a study of shared clonotypes between healthy human individuals. Only in-frame clones appear in the TCRdb table, and some are missing; sequencing was by immunoSEQ multiplex PCR. Among about 2.3 million clones listed, 92% were seen once. Specimen: naive CD4+ T cells from PBMCs. Subset denoted: CD45RA+ positively selected. These receptors were taken from a man between 18 and 35 years old in good health. Some clones in this sample may be carry-over from other donors' samples.

The chain is built from TRBV7-2 and TRBJ2-7, with D possibly being TRBD1 or TRBD2 (5 bases each). This CDR3 comprises 13 residues. With 5 bases removed from V and 8 bases from J, the gap between germline ends came to 16 bases. CDR1 is SGHTA, CDR2 FQGNSA, per germline. CDR3 in DNA: TGTGCCAGCAGCCCTAAAGTGGGGGAGAAGCAGTACTTC. It translates to CASSPKVGEKQYF.

This clone was observed once. The same CDR3 arises from other DNA sequences in this sample as well. The chain is built from TRBV18 and TRBJ2-4; no firm D call. The CDR3 sequence is 15 residues long. V was cut by 2 bases and J by 0 bases, with 8 bases left in between. CDR1 and CDR2 from the germline V gene are KGHSH and LQKENI. The CDR3 is CASSPGILAKNIQYF. CDR3 in DNA: TGTGCCAGCTCACCAGGCATCCTAGCCAAAAACATTCAGTACTTC.

CDR3 loop: CASSYDAGAVVETQYF. Here the CDR3 DNA reads TGCGCCAGCAGCTACGATGCGGGGGCAGTGGTTGAGACCCAGTACTTC. The chain couples TRBV5-1 to TRBJ2-5; TRBD2 might be the D (7 bases). The CDR3 covers 16 residues. Germline-derived CDR1 and CDR2 are SGHRS and YFSETQ. V lost 3 bases and J 5 bases, leaving 20 bases between the germline ends.

This clone was counted between two and nine times. The identical CDR3 is also encoded by other nucleotide sequences in the sample. V and J are TRBV2 and TRBJ1-5; D might be TRBD1 (5 bases). The CDR3 has 13 residues. Trimming pared 6 bases from V and 4 bases from J, leaving 10 bases between. Germline CDR1 reads SNHLY; CDR2 reads FYNNEI. This CDR3 reads CASRGQGNQPQHF. CDR3 coding DNA: TGTGCCAGCAGGGGGCAGGGAAATCAGCCCCAGCATTTT.

This sequence joins TRBV28 and TRBJ1-1; the match to TRBD1 covers 7 bases. CDR3 length: 15 amino acids. Trimming cost V 6 bases and J 0 bases; bases outside gene matches: 7. The germline V gene has CDR1 MDHEN and CDR2 SYDVKM. This CDR3 reads CASSPGTEMNTEAFF. DNA of the CDR3: TGTGCCAGCAGCCCCGGGACAGAAATGAACACTGAAGCTTTCTTT.

The chain has TRBV21-1 and TRBJ1-5; the table's D call of TRBD1 was not tested on the DNA. TRBV21-1 is listed as a pseudogene. The CDR3 is made up of 14 amino acids. The CDR3 DNA reads as TGTGCCAGCAGCACCCCAGGGTGTAGGCAGCCCCAGCATTTT. Translating it yields CASSTPGCRQPQHF.

The chain carries TRBV19 and TRBJ2-3; D remains unclear. The germline V and J ends were trimmed by 6 bases and 9 bases, with 13 bases remaining between them. The CDR3 loop spans 12 amino acids. Germline V lookup: CDR1 LNHDA, CDR2 SQIVND (reference sequence). As DNA, the CDR3 is TGTGCCAGTAGCGCTGGAGTGAGGACGCAGTATTTT. Translation gives CASSAGVRTQYF.

Only a few counts were recorded for this clone. The sample holds other DNA sequences that translate to the same CDR3. The chain joins TRBV7-3 to TRBJ2-1; 8 bases are a match to TRBD1. The CDR3 has 15 amino acids. V lost 5 bases to trimming and J lost 1 base; unmatched junction nucleotides: 4. Germline CDR1 is SGHTA and CDR2 is FQGTGA. CDR3 sequence (DNA): TGTGCCAGCAGCCTCGGACAGGGTTCCTACAATGAGCAGTTCTTC. It encodes CASSLGQGSYNEQFF.

This clone has a single count. The chain combines TRBV18 with TRBJ2-3; D is perhaps TRBD2 (5 bases). The V gene's germline CDR1 is KGHSH and CDR2 LQKENI. V shed 0 bases and J shed 0 bases, with 13 bases lying between them. The CDR3 is made up of 17 amino acids. The CDR3 is CASSPPAGSDSTDTQYF. In DNA, the CDR3 is TGTGCCAGCTCACCACCGGCGGGTAGCGACAGCACAGATACGCAGTATTTT.

The CDR3 region is CASSMARGYNEQFF. The CDR3 bases are TGTGCCAGTAGTATGGCTAGAGGGTACAATGAGCAGTTCTTC. The rearrangement joins TRBV19 to TRBJ2-1, with a weak D call TRBD2 (5 bases). This CDR3 comprises 14 residues. Trimming left V 3 bases short and J 4 bases short, with 10 bases between. Germline CDR1 LNHDA, CDR2 SQIVND (reference sequence).

The rearrangement links TRBV5-5 to TRBJ1-2; TRBD1 might be the D (6 bases). CDR3 length equals 16 residues. Trimming left V 1 base short and J 3 bases short, with 16 bases between. The germline gives CDR1 SGHKS, CDR2 YYEKEE (reference sequence). DNA for the CDR3: TGTGCCAGCAGCTTGAAGAGGGGGTCTACCTACTATGGCTACACCTTC. Its translation is CASSLKRGSTYYGYTF. Based on the CDR3 plus reference TRBV5-5 and TRBJ1-2, the full variable domain is DAGVTQSPTHLIKTRGQQVTLRCSPISGHKSVSWYQQVLGQGPQFIFQYYEKEERGRGNFPDRFSARQFPNYSSELNVNALLLGDSALYLCASSLKRGSTYYGYTFGSGTRLTVV.

The chain combines TRBV4-1 with TRBJ2-2, with D hard to call. With 0 bases removed from V and 6 bases from J, the gap between germline ends came to 11 bases. The germline CDR1 and CDR2 sequences are MGHRA and YSYEKL. The CDR3 has 15 amino acids. CDR3 in amino acids: CASSQEGVVAGELFF. CDR3 nucleotides: TGCGCCAGCAGCCAAGAAGGAGTTGTCGCCGGGGAGCTGTTTTTT.

This clone was recorded only once. The chain couples TRBV10-3 to TRBJ2-1, with 7 bases identical to TRBD2. The germline V gene has CDR1 ENHRY and CDR2 SYGVKD. V lost 3 bases, J lost 5 bases, and 7 bases stayed unmatched. The CDR3 has 15 residues. CDR3 in amino acids: CAISDGGRADNEQFF. In nucleotides, the CDR3 is TGTGCCATCAGTGATGGGGGGAGGGCCGACAATGAGCAGTTCTTC.

The V and J genes are TRBV7-3 and TRBJ2-3; TRBD1 might be the D (6 bases). The germline CDR1 and CDR2 sequences are SGHTA and FQGTGA. This CDR3 is 13 amino acids long. The ends were cut back, 5 bases at V and 6 bases at J, with 12 bases in the middle. The CDR3 loop is CASSNTGQDTQYF. The CDR3 region has the DNA TGTGCCAGCAGCAATACAGGGCAGGATACGCAGTATTTT.

This clone was seen only a few times. The chain combines TRBV14 with TRBJ1-1, with no clear D. Germline CDR1 is SGHDN and CDR2 is FVKESK. The V and J ends lost 0 bases and 3 bases respectively, with 11 bases between them. CDR3 length: 15 amino acids. The CDR3: CASSQEYSGDTEAFF. Written as DNA, the CDR3 is TGTGCCAGCAGCCAAGAGTACTCTGGGGACACTGAAGCTTTCTTT.

In DNA form, the CDR3 reads TGCGCCAGCAGCCGGGATGGATCTTCCACAGATACGCAGTATTTT. It translates to CASSRDGSSTDTQYF. V is TRBV5-1 and J is TRBJ2-3, with a tentative D call TRBD2 (5 bases). This CDR3 is built from 15 residues. The germline V gene has CDR1 SGHRS and CDR2 YFSETQ. Trimming shortened V by 4 bases and J by 2 bases, and 14 bases separated the two germline ends.

This clone was detected only a few times. This chain uses TRBV7-9 with TRBJ1-2; 10 nucleotides align to TRBD1. The CDR3 runs 16 residues. The junction had 7 bases not matched to a gene; V was cut back by 3 bases and J by 3 bases. Germline V gives CDR1 SEHNR, CDR2 FQNEAQ (reference sequence). CDR3 protein: CASSLGRDRGDYGYTF. The CDR3 nucleotides are TGTGCCAGCAGCTTGGGTCGGGACAGGGGTGACTATGGCTACACCTTC.

The sample holds one count of this clone. This chain joins TRBV4-2 and TRBJ2-7, with TRBD2 matching over 10 bases. Germline V gene sequence: CDR1 LGHNA, CDR2 YNFKEQ. Trimming cost V 2 bases and J 2 bases; bases outside gene matches: 6. This CDR3 spans 16 amino acids. CDR3 sequence reads: CASSQTGTSVAYEQYF. The CDR3 region has the DNA TGTGCCAGCAGCCAAACCGGGACTAGCGTTGCCTACGAGCAGTACTTC.